This T cell receptor beta chain was identified in a study of OX40 agonist ivuxolimab in advanced cancers. General study findings and limits: Nonresponders, in some cases, also had low normalized T-cell clonal expansion.

Assay used: immunoSEQ multiplex PCR; TCRdb lists only in-frame clones, some missing. The data show 23,000 or so clones, approximately 85% seen once. The trim removed 5 bases at V and 6 bases at J, leaving 14 bases unmatched. The V gene's germline CDR1 is SGHVS and CDR2 FQNEAQ. The CDR3 runs 17 residues. On this clone: Its cognate antigen is unknown.

The sample was CD4+ or CD8+ T cells sorted from blood, taken in a trial of the OX40 agonist ivuxolimab. The chain has TRBV7-8 and TRBJ2-2; 8 bases map to TRBD2. The sequence was collected from an adult with an advanced solid tumor such as melanoma, head and neck, liver or kidney cancer. The CDR3 here is CASSQKGTSGSPGELFF. CDR3 DNA: TGTGCCAGCAGCCAGAAGGGTACTAGCGGCTCCCCCGGGGAGCTGTTTTTT.